This T cell receptor beta chain stems from a study of shared clonotypes between healthy human individuals. Study in general: For every donor, three CD4 naive, three CD4 memory, two CD8 naive and one CD8 memory plates were used.

The data were produced by immunoSEQ multiplex PCR, yet TCRdb's version contains in-frame clones alone and is incomplete. The table lists approximately 2,000,000 clones, about 90% of them singletons. Study-wide results and limits: The genetic and exposure-history diversity represented was limited by few donors. The generation probabilities recorded for non-shared clonotypes fell below those of clonotypes shared by all four donors. Clonotype sharing levels among donors were expected to vary with sequencing depth.

Germline V CDR1 and CDR2: DFQATT, SNEGSKA (reference sequence). The CDR3 sequence is 11 residues long. The V end lost 1 base, the J end lost 7 bases, and 7 bases lay between the germline ends. Details on this clone: Its antigen is still unknown.

The rearrangement uses TRBV20-1 and TRBJ1-2; D not resolved. The sample was naive CD4+ T cells from PBMCs. The sample's subset: CD45RA+ positively selected. The TCR comes from a man between 18 and 29 years old in good health. Some clones in this sample may be carry-over from other donors' samples. The CDR3 sequence is CSARGVSGYTF. The CDR3 DNA reads as TGCAGTGCTAGAGGGGTTAGTGGCTACACCTTC.